These 17 T cell receptor beta chains were all obtained from the same sample, sequenced in a study of T cells after yellow fever vaccination. TCRdb used MiXCR to reprocess the 5' RACE reads, holding one entry per CDR3 protein. Seen here are 400,000 to 450,000 distinct CDR3 sequences, around 20% observed once, and the top ten hold 15% to 20%. The sequencing here drew on PBMCs, taken before the yellow fever booster vaccination. The receptor set was obtained from a man aged 18 to 30 who received the YFV17D yellow fever vaccine.

This clonotype was recorded many times. Written as DNA, the CDR3 is TGTGCCAGCAGCCAATCCTTTAACGGGGAGCTGTTTTTT. Translated: CASSQSFNGELFF. This rearrangement joins TRBV3-1 to TRBJ2-2; D remains ambiguous. CDR3 length: 13 amino acids. CDR1 is LGHDT and CDR2 is YNNKEL in the germline V gene (reference sequence). Trimming cost V 2 bases and J 7 bases, with 8 bases left between them.

The chain carries TRBV7-3 and TRBJ2-5; D might be TRBD1 or TRBD2, each matching 5 bases. The V gene lost 5 bases and the J gene lost 3 bases, with 13 bases spanning the gap. Looked up from germline, CDR1 is SGHTA and CDR2 is FQGTGA. The CDR3 is 14 amino acids. CDR3 DNA sequence: TGTGCCAGCAGCCTCGGGTGGGGGAAAGAGACCCAGTACTTC. Protein product: CASSLGWGKETQYF.

This chain links TRBV7-2 with TRBJ1-5; maybe TRBD1 (6 bases). V shed 9 bases and J shed 4 bases, with 16 bases lying between them. The germline V gene encodes CDR1 SGHTA and CDR2 FQGNSA. The CDR3 runs to 14 residues. Here the CDR3 reads CASSLGGRNQPQHF. In DNA, the CDR3 is TGTGCCAGTAGTCTCGGGGGCAGGAATCAGCCCCAGCATTTT.

The V call is TRBV7-9, the J call TRBJ1-1, with 9 bases identical to TRBD1. This CDR3 contains 17 residues. The ends lost 5 bases at V and 0 bases at J; junction bases unmatched: 10. CDR1 SEHNR and CDR2 FQNEAQ come from the germline V gene (reference sequence). DNA of the CDR3: TGTGCCAGCAGCACGTCCGGGACAGGGTGGATGAACACTGAAGCTTTCTTT. Its translation is CASSTSGTGWMNTEAFF.

This clonotype appeared a few times. This sequence joins TRBV10-3 and TRBJ1-6; 8 nucleotides line up with TRBD1. The CDR3 consists of 14 residues. Germline assignment: CDR1 ENHRY and CDR2 SYGVKD. The junction had 5 bases not matched to a gene; V was cut back by 6 bases and J by 7 bases. The CDR3 DNA follows: TGTGCCATCAGGGGACAGGCGGGAAATTCACCCCTCCACTTT. Its translation is CAIRGQAGNSPLHF.

J is TRBJ1-2 and V is TRBV9; no firm D call. The germline V and J ends were trimmed by 0 bases and 4 bases, with 7 bases remaining between them. This CDR3 contains 13 residues. Germline V lookup: CDR1 SGDLS, CDR2 YYNGEE. The CDR3 region has the DNA TGTGCCAGCAGCGTAGGCGATTCCTATGGCTACACCTTC. Its translation is CASSVGDSYGYTF.

This chain joins TRBV6-5 and TRBJ1-1; 8 nucleotides match TRBD1. The CDR3 has 16 residues. Per germline, CDR1 MNHEY and CDR2 SVGAGI. After removal of 4 bases from V and 4 bases from J, the junction contained 11 bases not matched to a gene. The CDR3 region is CASSFSQGDGGTEAFF. The CDR3 bases are TGTGCCAGCAGTTTTTCACAGGGGGATGGCGGCACTGAAGCTTTCTTT.

This clonotype was observed a few times. The chain uses TRBV27 and TRBJ1-6, with D unclear. Germline V gives CDR1 MNHEY, CDR2 SMNVEV (reference sequence). CDR3 length: 12 residues. V dropped 6 bases and J dropped 13 bases, with 13 bases sitting between them. CDR3 DNA: TGTGCCAGCAGGTCCGTGGGGTCGCCCCTCCACTTT. Translating gives CASRSVGSPLHF.

There are a few counts of this clonotype. This sequence joins TRBV12-3 or TRBV12-4 and TRBJ1-4; maybe TRBD1 (5 bases). The ends were cut back, 5 bases at V and 8 bases at J, with 21 bases in the middle. The CDR3 consists of 16 residues. CDR3 sequence reads: CASSRRDLPKREKLFF. CDR3 DNA: TGTGCCAGCAGTCGCCGGGACCTGCCGAAAAGGGAAAAACTGTTTTTT.

The V call is TRBV4-3, the J call TRBJ2-3; TRBD2 matches at 7 bases. The V gene end was trimmed by 2 bases and the J gene end by 1 base; junction bases not matched to a gene: 6. Germline values: CDR1 LGHNA, CDR2 YSLEER. This CDR3 is built from 16 residues. The CDR3 DNA reads TGCGCCAGCAGCCAAACCGGGGGGATCGGCACAGATACGCAGTATTTT. Protein sequence: CASSQTGGIGTDTQYF.

This clonotype was observed a handful of times. The V call is TRBV20-1, the J call TRBJ2-5, with D perhaps given as TRBD1 or TRBD2 (6 bases each). V was trimmed by 3 bases and J by 1 base, leaving 15 bases between them. This CDR3 is 15 amino acids long. The germline V gene has CDR1 DFQATT and CDR2 SNEGSKA (reference sequence). The CDR3 DNA sequence: TGCAGTGCTAGTCTTGGGGGGCTTGCCCAAGAGACCCAGTACTTC. As protein: CSASLGGLAQETQYF.

V usage is TRBV9 and J usage is TRBJ2-7; D may match TRBD1 or TRBD2 (5 bases each). CDR3 length: 14 residues. Germline-derived CDR1 and CDR2 are SGDLS and YYNGEE. The germline V and J ends were trimmed by 4 bases and 4 bases, with 15 bases remaining between them. The CDR3 is CASSSGTNSYEQYF. The CDR3 DNA reads as TGTGCCAGCAGCTCTGGGACGAACTCTTACGAGCAGTACTTC.

This clonotype was detected a few times. V usage is TRBV2 and J usage is TRBJ1-1; D may be TRBD1 (5 bases). The length of the CDR3 is 21 residues. V lost 1 base and J lost 1, with 28 bases in between. Germline CDR1 is SNHLY and CDR2 is FYNNEI. The CDR3 is CASSEGLVYAERDRANTEAFF. The CDR3 nucleotides read TGTGCCAGCAGTGAAGGCCTAGTATACGCAGAACGGGACCGGGCGAACACTGAAGCTTTCTTT.

The chain employs TRBV27 and TRBJ2-7, with D tentatively TRBD1 or TRBD2 (6 bases each). In germline, CDR1 is MNHEY, CDR2 SMNVEV (reference sequence). This CDR3 has 15 residues. V shed 5 bases and J shed 4 bases, with 18 bases lying between them. CDR3 in amino acids: CASSPLVGGGYEQYF. The CDR3 DNA follows: TGTGCCAGCAGTCCCCTTGTGGGGGGCGGTTACGAGCAGTACTTC.

This clonotype was counted between two and nine times. The chain combines TRBV12-3 or TRBV12-4 with TRBJ2-1; no reliable D call. The V end was cut by 3 bases, the J end by 7 bases, with 7 bases between. The CDR3 spans 12 residues. DNA of the CDR3: TGTGCCAGCAGTTTTATGGGGAATGAGCAGTTCTTC. This sequence encodes CASSFMGNEQFF.

V gene TRBV19 combines with J gene TRBJ2-2, with 8 positions matching TRBD1. The V and J ends lost 2 bases and 5 bases, in that order; junction bases with no gene match: 10. Germline V CDR1 and CDR2: LNHDA, SQIVND (reference sequence). The CDR3 totals 17 residues. The CDR3 here is CASSISRLRGHTGELFF. CDR3 sequence (DNA): TGTGCCAGTAGTATATCTCGCCTCAGGGGGCATACCGGGGAGCTGTTTTTT. The whole variable domain, remainder taken from reference TRBV19 and TRBJ2-2, is DGGITQSPKYLFRKEGQNVTLSCEQNLNHDAMYWYRQDPGQGLRLIYYSQIVNDFQKGDIAEGYSVSREKKESFPLTVTSAQKNPTAFYLCASSISRLRGHTGELFFGEGSRLTVL.

The chain employs TRBV10-3 and TRBJ2-5, with TRBD1 identical over 9 bases. There are 15 residues in the CDR3. V lost 6 bases to trimming and J lost 4 bases; unmatched junction nucleotides: 9. CDR1 and CDR2 (germline): ENHRY, SYGVKD. DNA for the CDR3: TGTGCCATCAGATCGACAGGGGGGTCCAGAGAGACCCAGTACTTC. Protein product: CAIRSTGGSRETQYF.